This TCR beta chain is drawn from a study of cytomegalovirus exposure and HLA in healthy donors. Study-wide points: Overall, about 160 TCR beta chains were annotated as cytomegalovirus-associated. High specificity and sensitivity for cytomegalovirus status were reported for the classifier.

The PCR employed 60 Vbeta primers together with 13 Jbeta primers. Sequenced by immunoSEQ multiplex PCR; TCRdb stores in-frame clones only, minus some. The data show around 130,000 clones, with around three quarters seen just once and over 1.5% held by the top ten. V shed 2 bases and J shed 8 bases, with 18 bases lying between them. Germline loops: CDR1 MNHEY, CDR2 SVGAGI. This CDR3 is built from 15 residues. A word on this clone: The antigen is undetermined.

The source of this sequence is a woman aged 45-65 years in good health and CMV-seronegative. V and J are TRBV6-5 and TRBJ1-2; weak D call: TRBD1 (6 bases). Sample: PBMCs. CDR3 amino acids: CASSYGIRGVTGYTF. In DNA, the CDR3 is TGTGCCAGCAGTTACGGCATCAGGGGCGTCACGGGCTACACCTTC.